This TCR beta chain was sequenced during a study of blood T cell repertoires in COVID-19. In the study overall: Sample material is recorded as cDNA or gDNA derived from T cells, B-cell-depleted T cells, or PBMCs.

Germline V gene lookup returns CDR1 MDHEN and CDR2 SYDVKM. This CDR3 contains 13 residues. V shed 10 bases, J shed 6 bases, and the junction held 12 bases outside the gene matches. Profiling relied on immunoSEQ multiplex PCR, and the TCRdb table lists in-frame clones only, not all of them. This table holds approximately 200,000 clones, about four fifths found once. Recruits, aged roughly 18 to 100 years, lived in around 24 US areas. This rearrangement joins TRBV28 to TRBJ2-7, with 7 positions matching TRBD1. The specimen was PBMCs or T cells enriched from blood (not recorded which). The receptor's source is a man in his forties who had recovered from COVID-19. The CDR3 DNA sequence: TGTGCCACCGACGGGACAGTATCTCTCGAGCAGTACTTC. Translated, it gives CATDGTVSLEQYF.